Here is one T cell receptor beta chain with its context. Mismatch repair deficiency was confirmed in all patients, by PCR or immunohistochemistry. V was clipped by 5 bases and J by 1 base, with 9 bases between them. This CDR3 contains 14 residues. The germline V gene has CDR1 SGHTA and CDR2 FQGNSA. Method: immunoSEQ multiplex PCR; TCRdb's copy keeps in-frame clones and lacks some. The sample has under 25,000 clones; about 80% are singletons. This specimen comes from a study of PD-1 blockade in mismatch repair-deficient tumors. For the study at large: Patients had approximately 13 mismatch repair-deficient cancer types, all previously treated and progressing.

The specimen was PBMCs, collected 52 weeks after starting pembrolizumab. This clonotype originated in an adult with mismatch repair-deficient cancer. The chain combines TRBV7-2 with TRBJ1-5; tentatively, D is TRBD1 (5 bases). This CDR3 is CASSQGRSNQPQHF. The CDR3 coding sequence is TGTGCCAGCAGCCAGGGCAGGAGCAATCAGCCCCAGCATTTT.